This T cell receptor (beta chain) was identified during a study of T cell responses to AZD1222 COVID-19 vaccine. V gave up 6 bases and J gave up 6 bases; unmatched junction bases: 3. This CDR3 has 12 amino acids. Clones were read by immunoSEQ multiplex PCR, and TCRdb kept only the in-frame ones, dropping some. The sample yields 200,000 to 300,000 clones, 93% seen once. The specimen comprised peripheral blood, sampled on day 0 of AZD1222 vaccination. The V call is TRBV6-7, the J call TRBJ2-3; 7 nucleotides match TRBD2. TRBV6-7 qualifies as an ORF whose function is uncertain. The TCR sequence derives from an adult in good health. The CDR3 loop reads CASRGGMDTQYF. The CDR3 DNA reads as TGTGCCAGCAGGGGGGGGATGGATACGCAGTATTTT.